One sample yielded the 12 T cell receptor beta chains listed below, sequenced in a study of T cells after yellow fever vaccination. Using its own MiXCR run on the 5' RACE reads, TCRdb lists one record per CDR3 protein. The table shows some 300,000 distinct CDR3 sequences, with roughly 8.6% occurring only once. Sequencing was performed on PBMCs, taken around 45 days after the first yellow fever vaccination. These receptors were taken from a man aged 18 to 30 who received the YFV17D yellow fever vaccine.

This clonotype was counted only a few times. This sequence joins TRBV5-1 and TRBJ2-2; no clear D gene. V dropped 2 bases and J dropped 5 bases, with 7 bases sitting between them. Germline V gives CDR1 SGHRS, CDR2 YFSETQ. This CDR3 region has 13 residues. The CDR3 loop is CASSFWETGELFF. CDR3 DNA sequence: TGCGCCAGCAGCTTCTGGGAAACCGGGGAGCTGTTTTTT.

This clonotype showed up many times. This chain joins TRBV12-3 or TRBV12-4 and TRBJ1-1, with D uncertain. The CDR3 contains 16 residues. Trimming left V 3 bases short and J 1 base short, with 15 bases between. CDR3 protein: CASSLGFALGNTEAFF. CDR3 coding DNA: TGTGCCAGCAGTTTGGGCTTTGCCCTAGGGAACACTGAAGCTTTCTTT.

This clonotype has only a few counts. The chain has TRBV5-1 and TRBJ1-1; no clear D. Per germline, CDR1 SGHRS and CDR2 YFSETQ. The CDR3 has 13 residues. Trimming cost V 0 bases and J 2 bases, with 5 bases left between them. CDR3 residues: CASSLAYNTEAFF. The CDR3 region has the DNA TGCGCCAGCAGCTTGGCGTATAACACTGAAGCTTTCTTT.

This clonotype showed up just a few times. The V and J genes are TRBV6-5 and TRBJ1-2; no firm D call. CDR3 size: 13 residues. With 2 bases removed from V and 4 bases from J, the gap between germline ends came to 8 bases. Germline V lookup: CDR1 MNHEY, CDR2 SVGAGI. The DNA for the CDR3 is TGTGCCAGCAGTTACAGAGATCTCTATGGCTACACCTTC. Its protein is CASSYRDLYGYTF.

The sample holds many counts of this clonotype. The chain recombines TRBV12-3 or TRBV12-4 with TRBJ2-5; 10 bases are a match to TRBD2. V was pared by 3 bases and J by 5 bases, with 3 bases of the junction left unmatched. CDR3 length: 14 amino acids. The CDR3 here is CASSFSGGAETQYF. The CDR3 region has the DNA TGTGCCAGCAGTTTCAGCGGGGGGGCGGAGACCCAGTACTTC.

This clonotype was observed a handful of times. V and J are TRBV27 and TRBJ2-2; weak D call: TRBD1 (5 bases). Trimming stripped 0 bases from V and 2 bases from J, with 13 bases between. Germline V CDR1 and CDR2: MNHEY, SMNVEV (reference sequence). The CDR3 sequence is 17 residues long. CDR3 residues: CASSLSVTTVNTGELFF. The CDR3 DNA reads as TGTGCCAGCAGTTTATCGGTTACGACAGTTAACACCGGGGAGCTGTTTTTT.

The CDR3 DNA follows: TGTGCCACCAGCAGAGACACCGGGGGCTACACCTTC. This translates into CATSRDTGGYTF. The rearrangement links TRBV15 to TRBJ1-2; D is uncertain. The germline V gene has CDR1 LNHNV and CDR2 YYDKDF (reference sequence). The V and J ends lost 0 bases and 8 bases respectively, with 7 bases between them. This CDR3 has 12 amino acids.

This clonotype was detected many times. The chain links TRBV5-6 to TRBJ2-1, with a weak D call TRBD1 (6 bases). Looked up from germline, CDR1 is SGHDT and CDR2 is YYEEEE. V was clipped by 0 bases and J by 6 bases, with 10 bases between them. The CDR3 contains 14 residues. In DNA, the CDR3 is TGTGCCAGCAGCTTGGTACAGGGAGCCAATGAGCAGTTCTTC. This gives the protein CASSLVQGANEQFF.

The chain is built from TRBV7-2 and TRBJ1-6; D not resolved. The germline gives CDR1 SGHTA, CDR2 FQGNSA. Trimming took 6 bases from V and 7 from J, leaving 16 bases between them. This CDR3 contains 15 residues. This CDR3 is CASRTGGFGNSPLHF. The CDR3 nucleotides read TGTGCCAGCAGGACCGGAGGGTTCGGGAATTCACCCCTCCACTTT.

This rearrangement joins TRBV4-1 to TRBJ2-3; 9 bases agree with TRBD2. Germline CDR1 is MGHRA and CDR2 is YSYEKL. This CDR3 is built from 17 residues. The ends lost 0 bases at V and 3 bases at J; junction bases unmatched: 7. The chain's CDR3 is CASSQDNLAGWTDTQYF. The CDR3, as DNA: TGCGCCAGCAGCCAAGATAATCTAGCGGGGTGGACAGATACGCAGTATTTT.

This clonotype was seen a handful of times. The J gene is TRBJ1-5, the V gene TRBV20-1; D possibly corresponds to TRBD1 (5 bases). V lost 1 base, J lost 1 base, and 11 bases lay in between. The CDR3 sequence is 15 residues long. The germline V gene encodes CDR1 DFQATT and CDR2 SNEGSKA (reference sequence). The CDR3 sequence: CSARVAGLSNQPQHF. For the CDR3, the DNA is TGCAGTGCTAGAGTGGCAGGGCTAAGCAATCAGCCCCAGCATTTT.

This clonotype occurred a few times. CDR3 loop: CASSLTAAPVSSETQYF. The CDR3 bases are TGCGCCAGCAGCTTGACGGCTGCCCCCGTTTCATCGGAGACCCAGTACTTC. The genes are TRBV5-1 and TRBJ2-5, with D hard to call. CDR1 and CDR2 from the germline V gene are SGHRS and YFSETQ. Trimming stripped 1 base from V and 5 bases from J, with 21 bases between. CDR3 size: 17 residues.